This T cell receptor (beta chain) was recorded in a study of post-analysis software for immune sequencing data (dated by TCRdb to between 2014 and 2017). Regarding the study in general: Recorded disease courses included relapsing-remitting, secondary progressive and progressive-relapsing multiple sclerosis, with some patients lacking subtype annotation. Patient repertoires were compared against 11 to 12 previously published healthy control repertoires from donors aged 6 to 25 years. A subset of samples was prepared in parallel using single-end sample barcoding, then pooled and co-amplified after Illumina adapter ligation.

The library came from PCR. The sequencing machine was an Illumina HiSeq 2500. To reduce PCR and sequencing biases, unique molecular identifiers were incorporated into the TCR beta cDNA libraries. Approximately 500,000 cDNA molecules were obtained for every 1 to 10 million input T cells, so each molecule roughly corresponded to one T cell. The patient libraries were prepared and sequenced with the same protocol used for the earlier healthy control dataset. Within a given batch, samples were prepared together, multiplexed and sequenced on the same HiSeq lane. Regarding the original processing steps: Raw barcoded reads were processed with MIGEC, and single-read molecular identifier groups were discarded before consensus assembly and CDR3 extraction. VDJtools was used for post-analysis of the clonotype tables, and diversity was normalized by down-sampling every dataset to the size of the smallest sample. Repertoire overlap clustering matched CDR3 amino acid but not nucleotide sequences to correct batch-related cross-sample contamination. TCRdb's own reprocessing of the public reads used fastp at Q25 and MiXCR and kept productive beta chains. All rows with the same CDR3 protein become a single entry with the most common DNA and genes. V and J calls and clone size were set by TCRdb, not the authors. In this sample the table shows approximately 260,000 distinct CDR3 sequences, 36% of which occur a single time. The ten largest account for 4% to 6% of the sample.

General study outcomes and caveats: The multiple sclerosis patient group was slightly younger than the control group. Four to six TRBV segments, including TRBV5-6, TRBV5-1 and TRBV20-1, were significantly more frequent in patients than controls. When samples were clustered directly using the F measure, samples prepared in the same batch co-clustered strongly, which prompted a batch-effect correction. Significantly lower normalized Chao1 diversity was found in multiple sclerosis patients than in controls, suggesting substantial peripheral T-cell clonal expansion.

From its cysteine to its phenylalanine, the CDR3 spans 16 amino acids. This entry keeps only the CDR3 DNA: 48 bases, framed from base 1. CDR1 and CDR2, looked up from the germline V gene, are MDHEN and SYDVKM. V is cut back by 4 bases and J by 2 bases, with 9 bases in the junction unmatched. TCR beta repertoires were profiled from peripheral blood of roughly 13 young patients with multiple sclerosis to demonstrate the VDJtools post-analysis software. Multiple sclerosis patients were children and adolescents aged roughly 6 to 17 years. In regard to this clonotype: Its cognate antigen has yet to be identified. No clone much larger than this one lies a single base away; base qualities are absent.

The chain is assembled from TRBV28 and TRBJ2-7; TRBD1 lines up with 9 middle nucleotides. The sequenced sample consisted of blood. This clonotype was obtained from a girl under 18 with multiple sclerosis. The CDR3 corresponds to CASSSPGTGTTYEQYF. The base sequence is TGTGCCAGCAGTTCTCCCGGGACAGGGACTACCTACGAGCAGTACTTC.